The next 22 T cell receptor beta chains were all read from a single sample in a study of blood T cell repertoires in COVID-19. The data were produced by immunoSEQ multiplex PCR, yet TCRdb's version contains in-frame clones alone and is incomplete. The sample yields a few hundred thousand clones, about 90% seen once. The source material was peripheral blood. These receptors all come from a young man with COVID-19, enrolled during active disease.

V is TRBV27 and J is TRBJ2-5; 7 bases are shared with TRBD1. This CDR3 contains 15 residues. After removal of 7 bases from V and 1 base from J, the junction contained 9 bases not matched to a gene. Germline V CDR1 and CDR2: MNHEY, SMNVEV (reference sequence). CDR3 nucleotides: TGTGCCAGCAATCCAACGACAGGGTTCCAAGAGACCCAGTACTTC. Translation gives CASNPTTGFQETQYF.

The chain has TRBV5-5 and TRBJ1-3, with 9 nucleotides matching TRBD1. The CDR3 covers 16 residues. The germline V gene has CDR1 SGHKS and CDR2 YYEKEE (reference sequence). The trim removed 4 bases at V and 3 bases at J, leaving 8 bases unmatched. CDR3 coding DNA: TGTGCCAGCAGCCCATGGGACAGGGCAGGTGGAAACACCATATATTTT. Encoded protein: CASSPWDRAGGNTIYF. Complete variable domain (other parts from reference TRBV5-5 and TRBJ1-3): DAGVTQSPTHLIKTRGQQVTLRCSPISGHKSVSWYQQVLGQGPQFIFQYYEKEERGRGNFPDRFSARQFPNYSSELNVNALLLGDSALYLCASSPWDRAGGNTIYFGEGSWLTVV.

The chain carries TRBV7-9 and TRBJ2-3, with TRBD2 identical over 14 bases. This CDR3 is built from 16 residues. Trimming took 5 bases from V and 5 from J; bases not matched to a gene: 6. Germline CDR1 reads SEHNR; CDR2 reads FQNEAQ (reference sequence). The CDR3 spells CASSTRLAGGEDTQYF. The CDR3 bases are TGTGCCAGCAGCACCCGACTAGCGGGGGGGGAAGATACGCAGTATTTT.

The chain has TRBV29-1 and TRBJ1-5; no clear D gene. The germline V and J ends were trimmed by 7 bases and 12 bases, with 10 bases remaining between them. Germline V gene sequence: CDR1 SQVTM, CDR2 ANQGSEA. CDR3 length: 9 residues. CDR3: CSAGGVQHF. The CDR3 bases are TGCAGCGCCGGAGGAGTCCAGCATTTT.

DNA of the CDR3: TGTGCCAGCAGCTCCGCTAGCGGTGAAAACATTCAGTACTTC. Residues: CASSSASGENIQYF. V gene TRBV5-6 combines with J gene TRBJ2-4; TRBD2 matches 7 bases. The CDR3 has 14 residues. The germline CDR1 and CDR2 sequences are SGHDT and YYEEEE. V lost 3 bases, J lost 5 bases, and 5 bases stayed unmatched.

The count of this clone is one. The chain is built from TRBV5-1 and TRBJ2-7, with 8 bases lining up with TRBD2. V lost 4 bases, J lost 3 bases, and 9 bases stayed unmatched. Looked up from germline, CDR1 is SGHRS and CDR2 is YFSETQ. The CDR3 is made up of 15 amino acids. The CDR3 sequence: CASSPGGTPFYEQYF. CDR3 nucleotides: TGCGCCAGCAGCCCGGGGGGGACACCATTCTACGAGCAGTACTTC. Full variable domain (missing parts from reference TRBV5-1 and TRBJ2-7): KAGVTQTPRYLIKTRGQQVTLSCSPISGHRSVSWYQQTPGQGLQFLFEYFSETQRNKGNFPGRFSGRQFSNSRSEMNVSTLELGDSALYLCASSPGGTPFYEQYFGPGTRLTVT.

This clone appeared a few times. V gene TRBV18 combines with J gene TRBJ1-2; 8 bases are shared with TRBD1. The CDR3 is 14 amino acids. V was clipped by 0 bases and J by 8 bases; unmatched bases: 5. Germline V gene sequence: CDR1 KGHSH, CDR2 LQKENI. CDR3 coding DNA: TGTGCCAGCTCACCACCAGACAGGGGCGGCGGCTACACCTTC. Protein sequence: CASSPPDRGGGYTF.

This clone appeared a few times. Here the CDR3 DNA reads TGTGCCAGCAGTCAAACCGTCGGGACAGGGGTTCTGAAGACCCAGTACTTC. The encoded protein is CASSQTVGTGVLKTQYF. The rearrangement joins TRBV6-6 to TRBJ2-5; 10 nucleotides align to TRBD1. CDR3 length: 17 amino acids. Germline lookup yields CDR1 MNHNY and CDR2 SVGAGI (reference sequence). Losses at the gene ends were 5 bases for V and 6 bases for J; bases not matched to a gene: 15.

V and J are TRBV2 and TRBJ2-7, with a weak D call TRBD1 (6 bases). This CDR3 contains 14 residues. Trimming cost V 6 bases and J 6 bases, with 18 bases left between them. Germline V gene sequence: CDR1 SNHLY, CDR2 FYNNEI. The CDR3 loop is CASRSRGHVFEQYF. In DNA, the CDR3 is TGTGCCAGCAGGAGCAGGGGCCATGTCTTCGAGCAGTACTTC.

The V and J genes are TRBV5-1 and TRBJ2-5; 9 bases are a match to TRBD2. Germline CDR1 SGHRS, CDR2 YFSETQ. V was clipped by 0 bases and J by 2 bases; unmatched bases: 8. This CDR3 has 17 amino acids. The CDR3 bases are TGCGCCAGCAGCTTGGCCACAGCGGGAGGAGGGCAAGAGACCCAGTACTTC. Its protein is CASSLATAGGGQETQYF.

The chain couples TRBV6-5 to TRBJ2-1, with D hard to call. CDR3 length: 13 residues. The germline V and J ends were trimmed by 4 bases and 5 bases, with 9 bases remaining between them. Germline CDR1 is MNHEY and CDR2 is SVGAGI. CDR3 coding DNA: TGTGCCAGCAGTTTCGGCGGAGACAATGAGCAGTTCTTC. Translated, it gives CASSFGGDNEQFF.

The genes are TRBV27 and TRBJ1-4; the match to TRBD1 covers 9 bases. This CDR3 has 15 residues. The V segment lost 3 bases and the J segment 5 bases; nucleotides outside the gene matches: 4. CDR1 is MNHEY and CDR2 is SMNVEV in the germline V gene (reference sequence). The CDR3 protein is CASSFGGTGNEKLFF. Written as DNA, the CDR3 is TGTGCCAGCAGTTTTGGCGGGACAGGGAATGAAAAACTGTTTTTT. The whole variable domain, remainder taken from reference TRBV27 and TRBJ1-4, is EAQVTQNPRYLITVTGKKLTVTCSQNMNHEYMSWYRQDPGLGLRQIYYSMNVEVTDKGDVPEGYKVSRKEKRNFPLILESPSPNQTSLYFCASSFGGTGNEKLFFGSGTQLSVL.

The chain is built from TRBV24-1 and TRBJ2-7; 9 bases line up with TRBD2. Germline CDR1 KGHDR, CDR2 SFDVKD. The CDR3 loop spans 13 amino acids. V shed 9 bases, J shed 7 bases, and the junction held 9 bases outside the gene matches. Here the CDR3 DNA reads TGTGCCACCCGAGCGGGGGGTTCGGGGGAGCAGTACTTC. It yields the protein CATRAGGSGEQYF.

The genes are TRBV9 and TRBJ2-2, with D possibly being TRBD2 (6 bases). Germline CDR1 SGDLS, CDR2 YYNGEE. The CDR3 runs 17 residues. V was pared by 0 bases and J by 2 bases, with 14 bases between. The CDR3 region is CASSVGSSGANTGELFF. The CDR3 bases are TGTGCCAGCAGCGTAGGGAGTAGCGGAGCCAACACCGGGGAGCTGTTTTTT.

CDR3 amino acids: CASSQEKRRKNTEAFF. The CDR3 DNA is TGCGCCAGCAGCCAAGAGAAGCGAAGGAAGAACACTGAAGCTTTCTTT. The chain is built from TRBV4-1 and TRBJ1-1; unclear D gene. The V and J ends lost 0 bases and 1 base respectively, with 12 bases between them. The germline V gene encodes CDR1 MGHRA and CDR2 YSYEKL. CDR3 length: 16 residues.

V is TRBV12-3 or TRBV12-4 and J is TRBJ1-2; D is ambiguous. V was trimmed by 4 bases and J by 4 bases, leaving 10 bases between them. This CDR3 is built from 13 residues. The DNA of the CDR3 is TGTGCCAGCAGTTCCACAGCTTCCTATGGCTACACCTTC. This translates into CASSSTASYGYTF.

The rearrangement uses TRBV28 and TRBJ2-2, with 7 nucleotides matching TRBD2. This CDR3 comprises 12 residues. Trimming cost V 11 bases and J 3 bases; bases outside gene matches: 3. Germline-derived CDR1 and CDR2 are MDHEN and SYDVKM. The CDR3 here is CASAGHTGELFF. DNA of the CDR3: TGTGCCTCAGCGGGACACACCGGGGAGCTGTTTTTT.

V and J are TRBV27 and TRBJ1-1; D gene unclear. Per germline, CDR1 MNHEY and CDR2 SMNVEV (reference sequence). The CDR3 covers 11 residues. Deletions cut 8 bases from V and 8 bases from J, with 12 bases between. The CDR3 nucleotides are TGTGCCAGCGGATCGAGGCCCGAAGCTTTCTTT. Translation gives CASGSRPEAFF.

The chain uses TRBV27 and TRBJ1-1; TRBD1 agrees at 11 bases. CDR1 is MNHEY and CDR2 is SMNVEV in the germline V gene (reference sequence). V shed 5 bases and J 3 bases; nucleotides not matched to a gene: 5. The CDR3 is 15 amino acids. The CDR3 reads CASSGQGAGDTEAFF. CDR3 bases: TGTGCCAGCAGTGGACAGGGGGCGGGCGACACTGAAGCTTTCTTT.

In DNA form, the CDR3 reads TGTGCCAGCAGCTTAGGACTATCGAATGAGCAGTTCTTC. Encoded protein: CASSLGLSNEQFF. The gene calls are TRBV7-9 and TRBJ2-1; tentatively, D is TRBD2 (5 bases). This CDR3 is 13 amino acids long. Trimming removed 1 base from V and 7 bases from J, with 8 bases in between. Per the germline V gene, CDR1 is SEHNR and CDR2 is FQNEAQ (reference sequence).

The chain uses TRBV24-1 and TRBJ2-7; perhaps TRBD2 as D (5 bases). Germline V CDR1 and CDR2: KGHDR, SFDVKD. The CDR3 is 19 amino acids. Trimming cost V 3 bases and J 0 bases, with 23 bases left between them. This chain's CDR3 is CATSDSQDSGEFASYEQYF. The CDR3 coding sequence is TGTGCCACCAGTGATAGCCAAGACTCCGGGGAGTTTGCCTCCTACGAGCAGTACTTC.

The rearrangement links TRBV19 to TRBJ2-2; 8 nucleotides align to TRBD2. The CDR3 covers 15 residues. J was trimmed by 1 base and V by 2 bases; bases with no gene match: 0. Germline V gives CDR1 LNHDA, CDR2 SQIVND (reference sequence). Here the CDR3 DNA reads TGTGCCAGTAGTATAAGCGGGGGGAACACCGGGGAGCTGTTTTTT. It yields the protein CASSISGGNTGELFF.